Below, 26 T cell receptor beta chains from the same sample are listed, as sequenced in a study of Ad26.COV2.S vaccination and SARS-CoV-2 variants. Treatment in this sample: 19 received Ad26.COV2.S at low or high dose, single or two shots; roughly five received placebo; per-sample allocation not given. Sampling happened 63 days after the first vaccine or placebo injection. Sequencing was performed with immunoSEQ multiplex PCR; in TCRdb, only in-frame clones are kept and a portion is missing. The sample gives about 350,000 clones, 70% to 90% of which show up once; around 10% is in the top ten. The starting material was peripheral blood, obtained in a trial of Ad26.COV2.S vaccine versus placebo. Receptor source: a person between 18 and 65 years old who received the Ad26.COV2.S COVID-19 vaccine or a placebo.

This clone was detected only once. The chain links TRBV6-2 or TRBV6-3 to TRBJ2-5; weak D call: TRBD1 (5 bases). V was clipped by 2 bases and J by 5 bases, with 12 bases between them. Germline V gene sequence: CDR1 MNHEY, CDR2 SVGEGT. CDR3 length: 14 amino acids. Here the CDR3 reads CASSYVGWGETQYF. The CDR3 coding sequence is TGTGCCAGCAGTTACGTAGGGTGGGGCGAGACCCAGTACTTC.

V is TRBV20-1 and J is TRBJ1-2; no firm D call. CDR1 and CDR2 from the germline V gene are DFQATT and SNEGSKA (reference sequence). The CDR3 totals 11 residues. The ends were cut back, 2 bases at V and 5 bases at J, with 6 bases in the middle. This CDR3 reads CSARLQYGYTF. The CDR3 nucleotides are TGCAGTGCTAGATTACAATATGGCTACACCTTC.

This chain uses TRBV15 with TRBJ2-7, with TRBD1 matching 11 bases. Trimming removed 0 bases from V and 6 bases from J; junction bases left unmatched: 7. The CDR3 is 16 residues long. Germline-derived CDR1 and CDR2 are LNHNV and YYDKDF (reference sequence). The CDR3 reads CATSRDGTGGVGEQYF. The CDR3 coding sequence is TGTGCCACCAGCAGAGACGGGACAGGGGGTGTGGGCGAGCAGTACTTC.

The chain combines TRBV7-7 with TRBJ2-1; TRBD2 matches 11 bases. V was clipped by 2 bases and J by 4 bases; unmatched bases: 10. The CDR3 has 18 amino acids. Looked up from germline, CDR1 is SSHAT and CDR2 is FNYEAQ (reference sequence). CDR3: CASSLRGPGTSGYNEQFF. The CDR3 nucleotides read TGTGCCAGCAGCTTAAGGGGCCCCGGGACTAGCGGATACAATGAGCAGTTCTTC.

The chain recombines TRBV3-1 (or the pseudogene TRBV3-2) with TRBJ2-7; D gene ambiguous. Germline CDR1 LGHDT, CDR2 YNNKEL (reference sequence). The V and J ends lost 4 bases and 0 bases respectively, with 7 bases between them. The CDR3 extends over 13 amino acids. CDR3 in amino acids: CASSRANSYEQYF. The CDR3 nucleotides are TGTGCCAGCAGCCGGGCCAACTCCTACGAGCAGTACTTC.

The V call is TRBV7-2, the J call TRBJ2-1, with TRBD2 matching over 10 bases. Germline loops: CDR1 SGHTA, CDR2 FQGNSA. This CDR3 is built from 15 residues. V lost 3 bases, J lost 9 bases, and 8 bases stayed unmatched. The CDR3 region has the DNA TGTGCCAGCAGCTTCCAAGCGGGAGGGCCAGTTGAGCAGTTCTTC. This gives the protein CASSFQAGGPVEQFF.

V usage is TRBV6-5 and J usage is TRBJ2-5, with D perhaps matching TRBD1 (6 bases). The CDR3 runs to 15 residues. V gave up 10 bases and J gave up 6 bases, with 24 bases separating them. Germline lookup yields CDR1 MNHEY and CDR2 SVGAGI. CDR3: CATYGGQTTSKTQYF. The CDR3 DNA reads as TGTGCCACATACGGCGGACAGACTACGAGTAAGACCCAGTACTTC.

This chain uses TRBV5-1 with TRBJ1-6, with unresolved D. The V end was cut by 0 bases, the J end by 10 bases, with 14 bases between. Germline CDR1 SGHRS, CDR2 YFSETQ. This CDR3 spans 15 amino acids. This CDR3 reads CASSLGEQIGSPLHF. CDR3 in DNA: TGCGCCAGCAGCTTGGGAGAACAGATCGGCTCACCCCTCCACTTT.

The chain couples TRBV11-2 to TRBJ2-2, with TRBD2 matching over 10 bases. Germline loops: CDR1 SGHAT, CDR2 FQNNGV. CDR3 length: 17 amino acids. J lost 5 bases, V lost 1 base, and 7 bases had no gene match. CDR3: CASSLALAGARTGELFF. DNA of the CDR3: TGTGCCAGCAGCTTAGCCCTAGCGGGGGCCAGGACCGGGGAGCTGTTTTTT. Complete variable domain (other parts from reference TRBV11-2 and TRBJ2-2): EAGVAQSPRYKIIEKRQSVAFWCNPISGHATLYWYQQILGQGPKLLIQFQNNGVVDDSQLPKDRFSAERLKGVDSTLKIQPAKLEDSAVYLCASSLALAGARTGELFFGEGSRLTVL.

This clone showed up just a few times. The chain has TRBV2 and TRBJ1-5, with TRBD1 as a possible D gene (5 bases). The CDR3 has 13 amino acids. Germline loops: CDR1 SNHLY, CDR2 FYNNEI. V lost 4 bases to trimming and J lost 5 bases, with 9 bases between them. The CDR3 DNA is TGTGCCAGCAGTGGACAGCAGGATCAGCCCCAGCATTTT. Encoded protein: CASSGQQDQPQHF.

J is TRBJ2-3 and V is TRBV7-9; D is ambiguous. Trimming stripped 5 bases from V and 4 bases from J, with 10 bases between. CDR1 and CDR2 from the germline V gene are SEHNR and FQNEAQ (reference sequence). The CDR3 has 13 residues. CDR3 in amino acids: CASSRMSADTQYF. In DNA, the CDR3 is TGTGCCAGCAGCCGAATGAGCGCAGATACGCAGTATTTT. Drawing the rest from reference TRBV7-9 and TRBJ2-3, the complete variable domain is DTGVSQNPRHKITKRGQNVTFRCDPISEHNRLYWYRQTLGQGPEFLTYFQNEAQLEKSRLLSDRFSAERPKGSFSTLEIQRTEQGDSAMYLCASSRMSADTQYFGPGTRLTVL.

The CDR3 DNA reads TGCGCCAGCAGCCACGATTCGAGCATTTCAGGGTCCTACGAGCAGTACTTC. Translated, it gives CASSHDSSISGSYEQYF. The V call is TRBV4-3, the J call TRBJ2-7; D may be TRBD1 (5 bases). Trimming removed 3 bases at V and 1 base at J, with 19 bases between. Germline loops: CDR1 LGHNA, CDR2 YSLEER. This CDR3 has 17 residues.

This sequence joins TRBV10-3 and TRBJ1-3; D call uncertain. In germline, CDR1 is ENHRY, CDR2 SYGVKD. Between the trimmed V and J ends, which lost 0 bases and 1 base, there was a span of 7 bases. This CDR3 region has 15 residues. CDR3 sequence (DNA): TGTGCCATCAGTGAGTCGTGGGAATCTGGAAACACCATATATTTT. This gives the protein CAISESWESGNTIYF.

CDR3 nucleotide sequence: TGTGCCAGCAGCCAAGGGGCACGACGGAATAATGGCTACACCTTC. Translating gives CASSQGARRNNGYTF. The chain recombines TRBV3-1 (or the pseudogene TRBV3-2) with TRBJ1-2; D gene unclear. The germline V and J ends were trimmed by 1 base and 6 bases, with 15 bases remaining between them. Per the germline V gene, CDR1 is LGHDT and CDR2 is YNNKEL (reference sequence). The CDR3 runs to 15 residues.

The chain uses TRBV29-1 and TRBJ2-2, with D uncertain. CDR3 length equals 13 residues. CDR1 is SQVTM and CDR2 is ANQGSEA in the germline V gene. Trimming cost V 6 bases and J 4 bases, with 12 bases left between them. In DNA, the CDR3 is TGCAGCGTCGACTCAGGATTCACCGGGGAGCTGTTTTTT. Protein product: CSVDSGFTGELFF.

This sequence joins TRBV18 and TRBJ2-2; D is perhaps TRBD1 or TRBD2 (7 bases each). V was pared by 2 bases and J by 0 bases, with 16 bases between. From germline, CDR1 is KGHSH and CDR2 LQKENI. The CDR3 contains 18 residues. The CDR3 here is CASSPNQGGRTNTGELFF. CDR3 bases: TGTGCCAGCTCACCAAACCAGGGGGGGCGAACGAACACCGGGGAGCTGTTTTTT.

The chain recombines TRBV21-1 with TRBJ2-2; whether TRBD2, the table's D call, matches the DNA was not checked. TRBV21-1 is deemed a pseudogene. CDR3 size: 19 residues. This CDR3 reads CASSRSAGAGQKNTGELFF. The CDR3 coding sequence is TGTGCCAGCAGCAGATCCGCGGGAGCGGGACAAAAGAACACCGGGGAGCTGTTTTTT.

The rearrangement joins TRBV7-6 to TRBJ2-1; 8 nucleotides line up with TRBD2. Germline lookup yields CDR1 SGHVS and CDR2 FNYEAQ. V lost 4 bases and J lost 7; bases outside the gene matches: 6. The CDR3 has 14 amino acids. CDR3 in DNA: TGTGCCAGCAGCTCGGGACTAGGAAGGAATGAGCAGTTCTTC. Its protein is CASSSGLGRNEQFF.

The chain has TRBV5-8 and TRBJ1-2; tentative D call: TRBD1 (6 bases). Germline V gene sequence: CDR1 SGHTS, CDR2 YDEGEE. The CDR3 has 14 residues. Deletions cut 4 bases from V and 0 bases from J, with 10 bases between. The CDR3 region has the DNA TGTGCCAGCAGCAACAGGGAGTCTAACTATGGCTACACCTTC. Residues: CASSNRESNYGYTF.

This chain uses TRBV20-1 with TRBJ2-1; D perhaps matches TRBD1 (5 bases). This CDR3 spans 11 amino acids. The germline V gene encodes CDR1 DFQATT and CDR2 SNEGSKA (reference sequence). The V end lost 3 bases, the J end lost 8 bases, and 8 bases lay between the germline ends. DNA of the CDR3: TGCAGTGCTAGCAAAGGGGATGAGCAGTTCTTC. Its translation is CSASKGDEQFF.

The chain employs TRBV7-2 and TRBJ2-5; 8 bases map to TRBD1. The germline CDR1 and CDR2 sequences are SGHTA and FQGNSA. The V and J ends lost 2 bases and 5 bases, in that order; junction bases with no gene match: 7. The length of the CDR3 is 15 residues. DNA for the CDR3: TGTGCCAGCAGCTTAAGACAGGGGTTGGGGGAGACCCAGTACTTC. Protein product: CASSLRQGLGETQYF.

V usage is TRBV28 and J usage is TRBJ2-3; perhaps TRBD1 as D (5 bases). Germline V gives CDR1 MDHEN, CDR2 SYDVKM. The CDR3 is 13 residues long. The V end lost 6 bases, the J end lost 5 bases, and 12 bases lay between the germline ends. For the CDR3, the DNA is TGTGCCAGCAGCTCCCAGGGTTTAGATACGCAGTATTTT. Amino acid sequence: CASSSQGLDTQYF.

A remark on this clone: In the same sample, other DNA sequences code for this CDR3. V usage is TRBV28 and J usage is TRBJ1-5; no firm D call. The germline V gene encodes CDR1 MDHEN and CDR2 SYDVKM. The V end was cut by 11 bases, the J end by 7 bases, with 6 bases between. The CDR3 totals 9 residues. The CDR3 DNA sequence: TGTGCCTCGGGACAGCCCCAGCATTTT. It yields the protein CASGQPQHF.

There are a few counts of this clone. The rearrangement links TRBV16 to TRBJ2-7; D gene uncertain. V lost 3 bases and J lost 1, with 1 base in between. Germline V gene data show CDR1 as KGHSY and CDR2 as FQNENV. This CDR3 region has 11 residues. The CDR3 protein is CASSHSYEQYF. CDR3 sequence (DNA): TGTGCCAGCAGCCATTCCTACGAGCAGTACTTC.

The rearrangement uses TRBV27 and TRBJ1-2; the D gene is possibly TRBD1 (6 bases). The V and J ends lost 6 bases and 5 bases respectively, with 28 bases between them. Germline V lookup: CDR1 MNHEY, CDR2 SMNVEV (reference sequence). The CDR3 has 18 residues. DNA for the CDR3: TGTGCCAGCAGCCCTGATTCGAGGCGCGAGGCGGGGGCATATGGCTACACCTTC. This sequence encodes CASSPDSRREAGAYGYTF.

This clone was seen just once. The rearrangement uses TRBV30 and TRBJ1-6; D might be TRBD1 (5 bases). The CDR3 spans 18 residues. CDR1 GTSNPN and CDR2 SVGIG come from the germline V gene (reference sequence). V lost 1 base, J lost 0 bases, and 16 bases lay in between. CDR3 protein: CAWSGGDLRSSYNSPLHF. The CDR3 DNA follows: TGTGCCTGGAGTGGAGGGGACCTAAGGAGCTCCTATAATTCACCCCTCCACTTT.